The 9 T cell receptor beta chains listed next were all sequenced from one sample in a study of beta chain features in type 1 diabetes. Expressed TCRB transcripts were sequenced because the isolated RNA had all been reverse transcribed beforehand. Method: immunoSEQ multiplex PCR; TCRdb's copy keeps in-frame clones and lacks some. The data contain about 320,000 clones, about 15% of them singletons. The sample comprised central memory CD4+ T cells from blood. Receptors originate from a man younger than 45 in good health.

This clone was counted only a few times. This chain links TRBV5-1 with TRBJ2-2; 12 bases line up with TRBD2. The CDR3 runs to 16 residues. The ends lost 3 bases at V and 7 bases at J; junction bases unmatched: 7. CDR1 and CDR2 (germline): SGHRS, YFSETQ. The CDR3 DNA follows: TGCGCCAGCAGCTCCCTAGCGGGGGGGCCTGGCGGGGAGCTGTTTTTT. It encodes CASSSLAGGPGGELFF. The variable domain in full, with the rest retrieved from reference TRBV5-1 and TRBJ2-2, is KAGVTQTPRYLIKTRGQQVTLSCSPISGHRSVSWYQQTPGQGLQFLFEYFSETQRNKGNFPGRFSGRQFSNSRSEMNVSTLELGDSALYLCASSSLAGGPGGELFFGEGSRLTVL.

This chain connects TRBV7-8 to TRBJ1-3; no definite D call. This CDR3 contains 13 residues. The V and J ends lost 1 base and 5 bases respectively, with 6 bases between them. The germline gives CDR1 SGHVS, CDR2 FQNEAQ. CDR3 bases: TGTGCCAGCAGCTTAGACCCCCGAAACACCATATATTTT. Translating gives CASSLDPRNTIYF.

Turning to this clone: The junction differs from germline at one of its ends, possibly a read error. The rearrangement joins TRBV6-5 to TRBJ2-3, with TRBD2 matching 8 bases. CDR1 and CDR2 from the germline V gene are MNHEY and SVGAGI. CDR3 size: 15 residues. The CDR3 reads CTSRDSGVPTDTQYF. The CDR3 DNA sequence: TGTACCAGCAGGGATAGCGGGGTACCCACAGATACGCAGTATTTT.

The chain recombines TRBV7-2 with TRBJ2-7; TRBD1 matches 8 bases. This CDR3 is 14 amino acids long. The germline V gene has CDR1 SGHTA and CDR2 FQGNSA. Unmatched junction bases numbered 8, after V lost 6 bases and J lost 4 bases. The CDR3 nucleotides are TGTGCCAGCAGGTTCCAGGGGGCGGGGTACGAGCAGTACTTC. This gives the protein CASRFQGAGYEQYF.

This clone was seen ten or more times. The CDR3: CASSQVGLPYNEQFF. CDR3 sequence (DNA): TGTGCCAGCAGCCAAGTAGGACTCCCCTACAATGAGCAGTTCTTC. The gene calls are TRBV9 and TRBJ2-1; tentatively, D is TRBD2 (5 bases). The CDR3 spans 15 residues. CDR1 SGDLS and CDR2 YYNGEE come from the germline V gene. V lost 4 bases and J 2 bases, leaving 13 bases between the germline ends.

In this sample, this clone turned up a few times. A read error may account for a junction end that differs from germline. The CDR3 reads CASSGRGQETQYF. For the CDR3, the DNA is TGCGCCAGCAGTGGCAGGGGGCAAGAGACCCAGTACTTC. The chain combines TRBV7-2 with TRBJ2-5; TRBD1 matches 7 bases. CDR1 and CDR2 (germline): SGHTA, FQGNSA. The CDR3 spans 13 residues.

The V and J genes are TRBV2 and TRBJ1-1; possible D gene TRBD1, 5 bases. Germline V lookup: CDR1 SNHLY, CDR2 FYNNEI. Trimming cost V 9 bases and J 1 base, with 21 bases left between them. The CDR3 extends over 16 amino acids. The CDR3 DNA reads TGTGCCAGTCCCTCAATCGTTTGGGGCAGGAACACTGAAGCTTTCTTT. It yields the protein CASPSIVWGRNTEAFF.

The genes are TRBV7-8 and TRBJ1-1, with D possibly being TRBD1 (6 bases). This CDR3 contains 17 residues. Trimming left V 5 bases short and J 0 bases short, with 19 bases between. Germline lookup yields CDR1 SGHVS and CDR2 FQNEAQ. This chain's CDR3 is CASSPIQGWGVNTEAFF. As DNA, the CDR3 is TGTGCCAGCAGCCCAATACAGGGTTGGGGGGTGAACACTGAAGCTTTCTTT.

This clone was seen a few times. CDR3 residues: CASSLMSTEQFF. CDR3 nucleotide sequence: TGTGCCAGCAGCTTAATGTCCACGGAGCAGTTCTTC. The V gene is TRBV11-3, the J gene TRBJ2-1; D ambiguous. The ends were cut back, 2 bases at V and 10 bases at J, with 9 bases in the middle. Germline V gene lookup returns CDR1 SGHNT and CDR2 YENEEA. CDR3 size: 12 residues.